What follows describes a single T cell receptor (beta chain). Its target is unknown. The sample originates from a study of post-analysis software for immune sequencing data. cDNA libraries of TCR beta carried unique molecular identifiers. MiXCR, run by TCRdb on the PCR reads, gives a single entry per CDR3 protein. The data hold about 540,000 distinct CDR3 sequences, with roughly 34% observed a single time. Regarding the study as a whole: Five or six TRBV segments were significantly more frequent in patients than in controls. TRBV5-6, TRBV5-1 and TRBV20-1 were among these segments. The normalized Chao1 diversity of multiple sclerosis patients was significantly lower than that of controls.

Trimming cost V 1 base and J 4 bases, with 14 bases left between them. This CDR3 is built from 15 residues. Germline V gene data show CDR1 as DFQATT and CDR2 as SNEGSKA (reference sequence). The V call is TRBV20-1, the J call TRBJ2-1; D might be TRBD2 (6 bases). This receptor was identified in a girl between 2 and 17 years old with multiple sclerosis. The source material was blood. The CDR3 spells CSARGILAKYNEQFF. The CDR3 DNA reads TGCAGTGCTAGAGGGATACTAGCCAAATACAATGAGCAGTTCTTC.